These T cell receptor beta chains were read from a single sample in a study of shared clonotypes between healthy human individuals. Measured with immunoSEQ multiplex PCR; TCRdb has only the in-frame clones, and not every one. The sample includes roughly 2.1 million clones, just over 90% seen only once; the top ten take about 1.5%. Sequencing used naive CD8+ T cells from PBMCs. All receptors derive from a man aged 18 to 29 in good health. Some clones in this sample may be carry-over from other donors' samples. Each CDR3 is given with its conserved first and last residue. D genes are given only for firm matches. Clone size is stated in some rows and not others, as once, few, many or a class when expanded.

abundance: NA; d_gene: NA; j_gene: TRBJ2-5; v_gene: TRBV4-1; CDR3aa: CASSQDGRGWETQYF; CDR3nt: TGCGCCAGCAGCCAAGATGGAAGAGGATGGGAGACCCAGTACTTC
abundance: NA; d_gene: NA; j_gene: TRBJ2-7; v_gene: TRBV15; CDR3aa: CATSRVGGLLYEQYF; CDR3nt: TGTGCCACCAGCAGAGTAGGGGGTCTTTTATACGAGCAGTACTTC
abundance: NA; d_gene: NA; j_gene: TRBJ2-7; v_gene: TRBV28; CDR3aa: CASSLPFQVYEQYF; CDR3nt: TGTGCCAGCAGTTTACCTTTCCAAGTCTACGAGCAGTACTTC
abundance: once; d_gene: NA; j_gene: TRBJ2-7; v_gene: TRBV9; CDR3aa: CASLSPEGEQYF; CDR3nt: TGTGCCAGTCTCTCCCCCGAAGGCGAGCAGTACTTC
abundance: NA; d_gene: NA; j_gene: TRBJ2-5; v_gene: TRBV4-2; CDR3aa: CASSQDPRETQYF; CDR3nt: TGTGCCAGCAGCCAAGATCCGAGGGAGACCCAGTACTTC
abundance: NA; d_gene: TRBD1; j_gene: TRBJ2-2; v_gene: TRBV28; CDR3aa: CASRPGTGLSTGELFF; CDR3nt: TGTGCCAGCAGGCCCGGGACAGGGCTATCCACCGGGGAGCTGTTTTTT
abundance: NA; d_gene: TRBD1; j_gene: TRBJ1-2; v_gene: TRBV6-5; CDR3aa: CASSYQTGSGYTF; CDR3nt: TGTGCCAGCAGTTACCAGACAGGGTCAGGCTACACCTTC
abundance: NA; d_gene: NA; j_gene: TRBJ2-1; v_gene: TRBV11-2; CDR3aa: CASSSQTSPPLRPFF; CDR3nt: TGTGCCAGCAGCTCACAAACTAGCCCGCCCCTCCGTCCGTTCTTC
abundance: NA; d_gene: NA; j_gene: TRBJ2-1; v_gene: TRBV5-1; CDR3aa: CASSFEGGLSNEQFF; CDR3nt: TGCGCCAGCAGCTTCGAAGGGGGGTTATCCAATGAGCAGTTCTTC
abundance: NA; d_gene: TRBD1; j_gene: TRBJ2-7; v_gene: TRBV5-1; CDR3aa: CASSLYYTGTGISYEQYF; CDR3nt: TGCGCCAGCAGCTTGTACTACACCGGGACAGGGATTTCCTACGAGCAGTACTTC
abundance: NA; d_gene: NA; j_gene: TRBJ1-1; v_gene: TRBV10-3; CDR3aa: CAISPQGISVTEAFF; CDR3nt: TGTGCCATCAGCCCACAGGGCATTTCGGTCACTGAAGCTTTCTTT
abundance: once; d_gene: TRBD1; j_gene: TRBJ2-1; v_gene: TRBV6-1; CDR3aa: CASSDPGGYNEQFF; CDR3nt: TGTGCCAGCAGTGACCCAGGGGGCTACAATGAGCAGTTCTTC
abundance: once; d_gene: TRBD2; j_gene: TRBJ2-3; v_gene: TRBV28; CDR3aa: CASSFGTSGRGWGQYF; CDR3nt: TGTGCCAGCAGTTTTGGGACTAGCGGGAGGGGCTGGGGGCAGTATTTT
abundance: NA; d_gene: NA; j_gene: TRBJ2-1; v_gene: TRBV6-5; CDR3aa: CASSYVGSYNEQFF; CDR3nt: TGTGCCAGCAGTTATGTCGGGTCCTACAATGAGCAGTTCTTC
abundance: NA; d_gene: TRBD2; j_gene: TRBJ2-3; v_gene: TRBV29-1; CDR3aa: CSGRGGGTDTQYF; CDR3nt: TGCAGCGGGAGGGGCGGGGGAACAGATACGCAGTATTTT
abundance: NA; d_gene: TRBD2; j_gene: TRBJ2-5; v_gene: TRBV15; CDR3aa: CATSRVSGSLETQYF; CDR3nt: TGTGCCACCAGCAGAGTTAGCGGGAGCTTAGAGACCCAGTACTTC